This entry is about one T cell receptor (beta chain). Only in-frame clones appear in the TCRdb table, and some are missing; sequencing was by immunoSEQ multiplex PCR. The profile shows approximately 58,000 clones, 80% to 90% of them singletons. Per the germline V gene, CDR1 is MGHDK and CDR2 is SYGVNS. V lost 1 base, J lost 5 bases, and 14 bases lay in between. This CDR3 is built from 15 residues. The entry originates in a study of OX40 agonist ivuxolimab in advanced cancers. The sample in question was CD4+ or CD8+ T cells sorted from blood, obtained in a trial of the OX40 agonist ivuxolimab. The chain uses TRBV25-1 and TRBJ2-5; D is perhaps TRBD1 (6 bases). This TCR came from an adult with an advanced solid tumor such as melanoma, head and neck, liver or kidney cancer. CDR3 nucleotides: TGTGCCAGCAGTGAATTAACAGGGCTAGGGGAGACCCAGTACTTC. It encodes CASSELTGLGETQYF. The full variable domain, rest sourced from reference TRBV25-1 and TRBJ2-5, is EADIYQTPRYLVIGTGKKITLECSQTMGHDKMYWYQQDPGMELHLIHYSYGVNSTEKGDLSSESTVSRIRTEHFPLTLESARPSHTSQYLCASSELTGLGETQYFGPGTRLLVL.